This TCR beta chain was sequenced for a study of blood T cell repertoires in COVID-19. Measured with immunoSEQ multiplex PCR; TCRdb has only the in-frame clones, and not every one. The sample includes more than 300,000 clones, roughly nine tenths seen only once; the top ten take about 18%. This clone was detected once. Germline CDR1 is KGHSH and CDR2 is LQKENI. The CDR3 covers 13 residues. Trimming stripped 6 bases from V and 9 bases from J, with 18 bases between. The chain employs TRBV18 and TRBJ2-7; D remains unclear. Material: PBMCs or T cells enriched from blood (not recorded which). This TCR derives from a woman in her twenties or thirties who had recovered from COVID-19. The chain's CDR3 is CASSKVKWSVQYF. CDR3 nucleotide sequence: TGTGCCAGCTCTAAGGTCAAATGGAGTGTGCAGTACTTC.